These 21 T cell receptor beta chains were sequenced from one sample in a study of T cell repertoires in cytomegalovirus infection. Via MiXCR, TCRdb re-called the reads, giving one row per CDR3 protein. Of about 190,000 distinct CDR3 sequences detected, roughly 27% appear once; the ten largest clones hold roughly 32%. The specimen was PBMCs. Receptors originate from a human donor in good health (CMV status not recorded). Some clones in this sample may be carry-over from other donors' samples.

The chain combines TRBV7-9 with TRBJ1-2; no reliable D call. Germline CDR1 and CDR2: SEHNR and FQNEAQ (reference sequence). The CDR3 is made up of 14 amino acids. V was cut by 7 bases and J by 4 bases, with 16 bases left in between. The DNA of the CDR3 is TGTGCCAGCACCCTGGAGGGCCCCGTCTATGGCTACACCTTC. This gives the protein CASTLEGPVYGYTF.

This clonotype was observed at least ten times. The chain links TRBV7-2 to TRBJ1-4; TRBD1 is a possible D gene (6 bases). Trimming removed 1 base at V and 4 bases at J, with 10 bases between. The germline CDR1 and CDR2 sequences are SGHTA and FQGNSA. This CDR3 has 15 amino acids. The CDR3 region has the DNA TGTGCCAGCAGCTTAGGCGGCAGGGGTAATGAAAAACTGTTTTTT. Its protein is CASSLGGRGNEKLFF. Based on the CDR3 plus reference TRBV7-2 and TRBJ1-4, the full variable domain is GAGVSQSPSNKVTEKGKDVELRCDPISGHTALYWYRQSLGQGLEFLIYFQGNSAPDKSGLPSDRFSAERTGGSVSTLTIQRTQQEDSAVYLCASSLGGRGNEKLFFGSGTQLSVL.

This chain links TRBV14 with TRBJ1-1, with unresolved D. From germline, CDR1 is SGHDN and CDR2 FVKESK. The CDR3 sequence is 13 residues long. V was cut by 0 bases and J by 6 bases, with 8 bases left in between. This CDR3 reads CASSQDRAAEAFF. CDR3 nucleotides: TGTGCCAGCAGCCAAGATAGGGCGGCTGAAGCTTTCTTT.

This sequence joins TRBV7-2 and TRBJ2-3; possibly TRBD2 for D (5 bases). Germline V gives CDR1 SGHTA, CDR2 FQGNSA. With 3 bases removed from V and 2 bases from J, the gap between germline ends came to 9 bases. This CDR3 has 14 amino acids. The CDR3 sequence is CASSLPTTTDTQYF. Written as DNA, the CDR3 is TGTGCCAGCAGCTTGCCGACTACCACAGATACGCAGTATTTT.

On this clonotype itself: The junction differs from germline at one of its ends, possibly a read error. This chain connects TRBV11-3 to TRBJ2-2; 7 bases agree with TRBD2. Germline values: CDR1 SGHNT, CDR2 YENEEA. There are 12 residues in the CDR3. CDR3 residues: CASSIKSGELIF. The DNA for the CDR3 is TGTGCCAGCAGCATTAAGAGCGGGGAGCTGATTTTT.

The chain has TRBV7-2 and TRBJ2-7, with 9 bases aligning to TRBD1. Trimming at V came to 3 bases and at J to 0 bases, leaving 3 bases not matched to a gene. Germline CDR1 SGHTA, CDR2 FQGNSA. The CDR3 length is 15 residues. This CDR3 reads CASSFLTGGSYEQYF. CDR3 nucleotide sequence: TGTGCCAGCAGCTTCCTGACAGGGGGCTCCTACGAGCAGTACTTC. Complete variable domain (other parts from reference TRBV7-2 and TRBJ2-7): GAGVSQSPSNKVTEKGKDVELRCDPISGHTALYWYRQSLGQGLEFLIYFQGNSAPDKSGLPSDRFSAERTGGSVSTLTIQRTQQEDSAVYLCASSFLTGGSYEQYFGPGTRLTVT.

This clonotype has a handful of counts. The rearrangement uses TRBV7-2 and TRBJ2-5, with a possible D match to TRBD2 (5 bases). With 0 bases removed from V and 3 bases from J, the gap between germline ends came to 14 bases. CDR3 length: 16 amino acids. CDR1 SGHTA and CDR2 FQGNSA come from the germline V gene. The CDR3, as DNA: TGTGCCAGCAGCTTAGCGCGACTGGTCGGGAAAGAGACCCAGTACTTC. Amino acid sequence: CASSLARLVGKETQYF.

CDR3 nucleotides: TGTGCCAGCAGTTTATCGGGTGAGGGGTTCGGCGAGCAGTACTTC. This encodes CASSLSGEGFGEQYF. The rearrangement uses TRBV27 and TRBJ2-7; D is possibly TRBD1 or TRBD2 (5 bases each). Trimming stripped 0 bases from V and 6 bases from J, with 15 bases between. This CDR3 region has 15 residues. Germline V gives CDR1 MNHEY, CDR2 SMNVEV (reference sequence).

The chain combines TRBV11-2 with TRBJ1-1, with D hard to call. With 5 bases removed from V and 1 base from J, the gap between germline ends came to 8 bases. The CDR3 has 13 amino acids. The germline V gene has CDR1 SGHAT and CDR2 FQNNGV. CDR3 sequence reads: CASSRERNTEAFF. DNA for the CDR3: TGTGCCAGCAGCCGGGAAAGGAACACTGAAGCTTTCTTT.

The table lists this clonotype with a few counts. The chain couples TRBV2 to TRBJ2-1, with D possibly being TRBD1 (5 bases). Germline loops: CDR1 SNHLY, CDR2 FYNNEI. The CDR3 extends over 18 amino acids. V gave up 3 bases and J gave up 10 bases, with 28 bases separating them. The CDR3 nucleotides are TGTGCCAGCAGTGACAGAATTAGGGGTCCTCGGAATTCGGAGGAGCAGTTCTTC. This sequence encodes CASSDRIRGPRNSEEQFF.

By share of the sample, this clonotype is medium-sized. This chain joins TRBV11-2 and TRBJ2-2; the match to TRBD2 covers 10 bases. Germline V lookup: CDR1 SGHAT, CDR2 FQNNGV. V dropped 5 bases and J dropped 3; count of bases not matched to a gene: 6. The CDR3 length is 16 residues. The CDR3 DNA is TGTGCCAGCAGCCCTAGGACTAGCGGATACACCGGGGAGCTGTTTTTT. Translated, it gives CASSPRTSGYTGELFF.

This clonotype came up a few times. The rearrangement joins TRBV7-6 to TRBJ2-2, with unresolved D. The germline V and J ends were trimmed by 4 bases and 3 bases, with 9 bases remaining between them. Germline V gene sequence: CDR1 SGHVS, CDR2 FNYEAQ. The CDR3 has 14 amino acids. CDR3 in amino acids: CASSSTADTGELFF. As DNA, the CDR3 is TGTGCCAGCAGCTCGACGGCCGACACCGGGGAGCTGTTTTTT.

The rearrangement joins TRBV9 to TRBJ2-3; 12 nucleotides line up with TRBD2. This CDR3 comprises 18 residues. The junction had 10 bases not matched to a gene; V was cut back by 2 bases and J by 3 bases. The germline V gene encodes CDR1 SGDLS and CDR2 YYNGEE. The CDR3 sequence is CASSVSPSGGAATDTQYF. The CDR3 DNA reads as TGTGCCAGCAGCGTGTCTCCTAGCGGGGGGGCGGCAACAGATACGCAGTATTTT.

This clonotype has a single count. This chain links TRBV18 with TRBJ2-7, with D unclear. The CDR3 extends over 16 amino acids. Trimming shortened V by 2 bases and J by 0 bases, and 14 bases separated the two germline ends. CDR1 is KGHSH and CDR2 is LQKENI in the germline V gene. CDR3 DNA sequence: TGTGCCAGCTCACCATTTACCACCCAAAGCTCCTACGAGCAGTACTTC. This gives the protein CASSPFTTQSSYEQYF. Filled out from reference TRBV18 and TRBJ2-7, the complete variable domain reads NAGVMQNPRHLVRRRGQEARLRCSPMKGHSHVYWYRQLPEEGLKFMVYLQKENIIDESGMPKERFSAEFPKEGPSILRIQQVVRGDSAAYFCASSPFTTQSSYEQYFGPGTRLTVT.

The genes are TRBV6-6 and TRBJ2-4, with 9 bases matching TRBD1. The germline CDR1 and CDR2 sequences are MNHNY and SVGAGI (reference sequence). CDR3 length: 16 amino acids. V lost 6 bases, J lost 2 bases, and 8 bases stayed unmatched. The chain's CDR3 is CASSPQQGATKNIQYF. CDR3 DNA sequence: TGTGCCAGCAGCCCTCAACAGGGGGCGACCAAAAACATTCAGTACTTC.

This sequence joins TRBV12-3 or TRBV12-4 and TRBJ2-1; D is unresolved. V shed 6 bases and J shed 5 bases, with 8 bases lying between them. There are 12 residues in the CDR3. CDR3 residues: CASRPTDNEQFF. As DNA, the CDR3 is TGTGCCAGCAGACCCACTGACAATGAGCAGTTCTTC.

In this sample, this clonotype turned up many times. The chain uses TRBV7-3 and TRBJ2-7; the D gene is possibly TRBD1 (6 bases). This CDR3 spans 12 amino acids. V was trimmed by 5 bases and J by 8 bases, leaving 13 bases between them. Germline loops: CDR1 SGHTA, CDR2 FQGTGA. The CDR3 reads CASSQQGKKQYF. The CDR3 nucleotides read TGTGCCAGCAGCCAACAGGGTAAGAAGCAGTACTTC.

The chain joins TRBV27 to TRBJ1-1; D is undetermined. This CDR3 is built from 14 residues. Trimming took 2 bases from V and 1 from J, leaving 8 bases between them. Per germline, CDR1 MNHEY and CDR2 SMNVEV (reference sequence). This CDR3 is CASSLGRSNTEAFF. The CDR3 region has the DNA TGTGCCAGCAGTTTAGGGCGGTCGAACACTGAAGCTTTCTTT.

The CDR3 sequence: CASSPRQANYGYTF. The CDR3 nucleotides are TGTGCCAGCAGTCCTCGACAGGCGAACTATGGCTACACCTTC. This chain uses TRBV27 with TRBJ1-2, with D perhaps TRBD1 (6 bases). The V gene lost 5 bases and the J gene lost 2 bases, with 12 bases spanning the gap. Germline V lookup: CDR1 MNHEY, CDR2 SMNVEV (reference sequence). The CDR3 totals 14 residues.

The genes are TRBV18 and TRBJ2-6; D possibly corresponds to TRBD2 (5 bases). The V end lost 1 base, the J end lost 0 bases, and 16 bases lay between the germline ends. The CDR3 has 19 residues. Germline CDR1 is KGHSH and CDR2 is LQKENI. The chain's CDR3 is CASSPQSAEDYSGANVLTF. CDR3 coding DNA: TGTGCCAGCTCACCACAGTCGGCAGAAGACTACTCTGGGGCCAACGTCCTGACTTTC.

A single count supports this clonotype. The V and J genes are TRBV5-1 and TRBJ1-5, with no clear D. CDR1 SGHRS and CDR2 YFSETQ come from the germline V gene. Trimming shortened V by 0 bases and J by 4 bases, and 14 bases separated the two germline ends. This CDR3 contains 16 residues. CDR3 DNA: TGCGCCAGCAGCTTGGCCCCGGTCGGTGAGAATCAGCCCCAGCATTTT. Translation gives CASSLAPVGENQPQHF.